This is a list of T cell receptor beta chains from one sample in a study of CD8 T cells in Susac syndrome. TCRdb called the immunoSEQ multiplex PCR reads again in MiXCR, with one record for every CDR3 protein. The table lists about 29,000 distinct CDR3 sequences, 94% of them singletons. Sequences were obtained from CD8+ T cells from PBMCs. The receptors were sampled from a human donor in good health. CDR3s include the opening cysteine and the closing phenylalanine or tryptophan. Fields, in order: J gene, clone size, V gene, D gene, CDR3 DNA, CDR3 protein. A D gene is named only where the DNA matches it firmly. A row's size may be missing; if present it is once, few, many or a size class.

J: TRBJ1-2; size: NA; V: TRBV27; D: TRBD1; DNA: TGTGCCAGCAGTAATCAGGGGGCAGATGGCTACACCTTC; CDR3: CASSNQGADGYTF
J: TRBJ2-7; size: once; V: TRBV5-8; D: NA; DNA: TGTGCCAGCAGCTTGGCCCCGCAGGTCTACGAGCAGTACTTC; CDR3: CASSLAPQVYEQYF
J: TRBJ2-6; size: NA; V: TRBV5-5; D: TRBD1; DNA: TGTGCCAGCAGCTATCCGGGACAGGGGAGTCCTGGGGCCAACGTCCTGACTTTC; CDR3: CASSYPGQGSPGANVLTF
J: TRBJ1-1; size: NA; V: TRBV7-9; D: NA; DNA: TGTGCCAGCAGCCTTTCAGGAGGGAACACTGAAGCTTTCTTT; CDR3: CASSLSGGNTEAFF
J: TRBJ2-3; size: once; V: TRBV18; D: NA; DNA: TGTGCCAGCTCACCCGGCCTATCCAGCACAGATACGCAGTATTTT; CDR3: CASSPGLSSTDTQYF
J: TRBJ2-7; size: NA; V: TRBV7-9; D: NA; DNA: TGTGCCAGCAGCTTAGACGTTGGCTACGAGCAGTACTTC; CDR3: CASSLDVGYEQYF
J: TRBJ2-7; size: NA; V: TRBV5-1; D: TRBD1; DNA: TGCGCCAGCAGCCTAGACAGGGGGTTGTCCTACGAGCAGTACTTC; CDR3: CASSLDRGLSYEQYF
J: TRBJ2-7; size: NA; V: TRBV12-5; D: NA; DNA: TGTGCTAGTGGTTCCGGACCGTTCTACGAGCAGTACTTC; CDR3: CASGSGPFYEQYF
J: TRBJ2-7; size: once; V: TRBV20-1; D: NA; DNA: TGCAGTGTAGGAGGGAACTACGAGCAGTACTTC; CDR3: CSVGGNYEQYF
J: TRBJ2-7; size: NA; V: TRBV4-1; D: TRBD1; DNA: TGCGCCAGCAGCCGGTCCGAGACAGGGATTTACGAGCAGTACTTC; CDR3: CASSRSETGIYEQYF
J: TRBJ1-2; size: NA; V: TRBV7-2; D: NA; DNA: TGTGCCAGCAGCTTATCAGAAGGTTACTATGGCTACACCTTC; CDR3: CASSLSEGYYGYTF
J: TRBJ2-2; size: NA; V: TRBV4-3; D: TRBD1; DNA: TGCGCCAGCAGCGCCGGGACAGGGGTTTCCGGGGAGCTGTTTTTT; CDR3: CASSAGTGVSGELFF
J: TRBJ1-2; size: once; V: TRBV7-9; D: NA; DNA: TGTGCCAGCAGCCTAATAAACTATGGCTACACCTTC; CDR3: CASSLINYGYTF
J: TRBJ2-1; size: NA; V: TRBV7-9; D: NA; DNA: TGTGCCAGCAGCCCTAGGGACCAGGGACATGAGCAGTTCTTC; CDR3: CASSPRDQGHEQFF
J: TRBJ1-5; size: NA; V: TRBV20-1; D: NA; DNA: TGCAGTGCTAGAGATGGGAATCGAGATCAGCCCCAGCATTTT; CDR3: CSARDGNRDQPQHF
J: TRBJ2-3; size: NA; V: TRBV4-1; D: TRBD1; DNA: TGCGCCAGCAGCCAACCGGGACAGGGGACGACGCAGTATTTT; CDR3: CASSQPGQGTTQYF
J: TRBJ2-1; size: NA; V: TRBV27; D: NA; DNA: TGTGCCAGCAGTTTACCAGGAAGGTCCTCGCAGTTCTTC; CDR3: CASSLPGRSSQFF